This TCR beta chain was profiled in a study of cytomegalovirus exposure and HLA in healthy donors. This CDR3 is built from 14 residues. Assay: immunoSEQ multiplex PCR; the TCRdb copy retains only in-frame clones and omits some. The sample has a few hundred thousand clones, around 88% seen once. The table lists this clone with a few counts. Its antigen remains unknown. General study results and limits: The tendency of first-cohort TCR clusters to co-occur in the 120 or so validation repertoires was the finding of a later analysis.

The receptor's source is a woman younger than 30 in good health and CMV-seronegative. V and J are TRBV21-1 and TRBJ1-2; the DNA was not used to check the table's D call, TRBD1. TRBV21-1 is described as a pseudogene. Material: PBMCs. CDR3 in DNA: TGTGCCAGCAGGACCACCGGGACAAGCTATGGCTACACCTTC. Translating it yields CASRTTGTSYGYTF.